Listed below are T cell receptor beta chains from one sample, sequenced in a study of T cell responses to AZD1222 COVID-19 vaccine. Sequenced by immunoSEQ multiplex PCR; TCRdb stores in-frame clones only, minus some. The repertoire consists of around 140,000 clones, with roughly nine tenths occurring once and the leading ten covering 5.1%. The specimen was peripheral blood, collected on day 0 of AZD1222 vaccination. These receptors were taken from an adult in good health. Both conserved end residues are part of each CDR3. The order of the fields is V gene, J gene, CDR3 protein.

v_gene: TRBV28; j_gene: TRBJ2-1; CDR3aa: CATEDRVVDEQFF
v_gene: TRBV6-5; j_gene: TRBJ1-1; CDR3aa: CASRAYTEAFF
v_gene: TRBV11-2; j_gene: TRBJ1-5; CDR3aa: CASSSQPGVSQPQHF
v_gene: TRBV10-3; j_gene: TRBJ1-2; CDR3aa: CAIRTRDRGNYGYTF
v_gene: TRBV2; j_gene: TRBJ1-5; CDR3aa: CASSEVQVNQPQHF
v_gene: TRBV15; j_gene: TRBJ1-1; CDR3aa: CATSRDRGIAEAFF
v_gene: TRBV20-1; j_gene: TRBJ2-4; CDR3aa: CSASEPARSGNIQYF
v_gene: TRBV4-1; j_gene: TRBJ1-5; CDR3aa: CASSQPGQRNQPQHF
v_gene: TRBV12-3/TRBV12-4; j_gene: TRBJ1-5; CDR3aa: CASSPGYQPQHF
v_gene: TRBV9; j_gene: TRBJ2-1; CDR3aa: CASTSGGRYSYNEQFF